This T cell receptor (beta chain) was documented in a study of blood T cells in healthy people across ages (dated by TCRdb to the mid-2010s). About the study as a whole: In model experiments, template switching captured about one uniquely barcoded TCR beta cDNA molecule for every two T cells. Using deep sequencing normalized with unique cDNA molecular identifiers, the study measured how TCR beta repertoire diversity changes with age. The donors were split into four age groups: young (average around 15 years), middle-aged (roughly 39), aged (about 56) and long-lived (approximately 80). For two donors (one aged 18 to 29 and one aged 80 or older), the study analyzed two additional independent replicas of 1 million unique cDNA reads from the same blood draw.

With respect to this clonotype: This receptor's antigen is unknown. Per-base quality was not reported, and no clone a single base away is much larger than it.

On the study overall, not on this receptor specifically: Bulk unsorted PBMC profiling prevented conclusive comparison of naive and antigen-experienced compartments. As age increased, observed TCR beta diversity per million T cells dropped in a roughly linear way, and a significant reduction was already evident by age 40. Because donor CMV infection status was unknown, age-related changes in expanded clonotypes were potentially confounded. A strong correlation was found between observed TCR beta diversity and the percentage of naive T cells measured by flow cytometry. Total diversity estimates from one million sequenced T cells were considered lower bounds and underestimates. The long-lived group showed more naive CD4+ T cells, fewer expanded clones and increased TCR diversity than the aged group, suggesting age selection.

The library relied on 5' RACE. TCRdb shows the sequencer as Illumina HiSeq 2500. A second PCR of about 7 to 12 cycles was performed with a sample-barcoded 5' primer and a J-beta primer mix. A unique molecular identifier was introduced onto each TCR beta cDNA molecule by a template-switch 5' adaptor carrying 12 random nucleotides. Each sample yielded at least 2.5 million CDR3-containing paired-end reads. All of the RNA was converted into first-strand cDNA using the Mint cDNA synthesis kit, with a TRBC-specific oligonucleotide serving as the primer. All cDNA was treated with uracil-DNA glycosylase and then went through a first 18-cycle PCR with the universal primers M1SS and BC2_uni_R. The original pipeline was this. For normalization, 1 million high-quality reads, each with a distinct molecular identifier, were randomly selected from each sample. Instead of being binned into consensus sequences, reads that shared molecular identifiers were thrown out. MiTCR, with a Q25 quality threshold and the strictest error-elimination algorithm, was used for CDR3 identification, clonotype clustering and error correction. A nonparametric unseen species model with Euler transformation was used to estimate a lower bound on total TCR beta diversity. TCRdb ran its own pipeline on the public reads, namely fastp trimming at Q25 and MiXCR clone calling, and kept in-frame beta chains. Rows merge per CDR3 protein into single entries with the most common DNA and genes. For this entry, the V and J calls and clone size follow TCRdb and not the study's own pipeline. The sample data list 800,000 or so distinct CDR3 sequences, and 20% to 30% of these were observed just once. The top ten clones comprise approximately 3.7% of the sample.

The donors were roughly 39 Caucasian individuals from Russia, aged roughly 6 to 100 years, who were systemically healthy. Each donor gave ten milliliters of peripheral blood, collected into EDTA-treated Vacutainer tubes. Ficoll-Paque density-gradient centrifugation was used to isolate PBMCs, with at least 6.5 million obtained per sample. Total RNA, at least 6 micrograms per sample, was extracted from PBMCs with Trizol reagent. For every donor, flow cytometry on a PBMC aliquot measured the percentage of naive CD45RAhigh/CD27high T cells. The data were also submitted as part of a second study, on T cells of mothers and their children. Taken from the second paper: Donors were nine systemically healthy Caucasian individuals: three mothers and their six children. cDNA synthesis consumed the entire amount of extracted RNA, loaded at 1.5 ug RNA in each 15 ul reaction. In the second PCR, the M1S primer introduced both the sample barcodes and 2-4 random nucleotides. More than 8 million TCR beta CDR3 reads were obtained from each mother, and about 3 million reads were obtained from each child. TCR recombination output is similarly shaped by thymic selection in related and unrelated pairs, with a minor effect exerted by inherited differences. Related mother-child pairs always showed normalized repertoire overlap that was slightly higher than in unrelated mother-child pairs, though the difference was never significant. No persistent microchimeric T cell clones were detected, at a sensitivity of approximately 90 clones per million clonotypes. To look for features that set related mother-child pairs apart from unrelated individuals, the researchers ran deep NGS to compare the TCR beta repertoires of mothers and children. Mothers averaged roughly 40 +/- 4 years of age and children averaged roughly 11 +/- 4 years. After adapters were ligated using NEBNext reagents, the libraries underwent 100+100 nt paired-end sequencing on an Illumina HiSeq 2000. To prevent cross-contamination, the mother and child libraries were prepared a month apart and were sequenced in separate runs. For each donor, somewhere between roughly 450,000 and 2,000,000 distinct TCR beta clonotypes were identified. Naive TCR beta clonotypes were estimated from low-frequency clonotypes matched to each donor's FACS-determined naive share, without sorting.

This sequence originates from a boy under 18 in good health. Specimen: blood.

The sequenced DNA: TGTGCCATCAGTGAGGGTAGCGGGACCTCCTACGAGCAGTACTTC. Its protein product is CAISEGSGTSYEQYF. The chain was built from TRBV10-3 and TRBJ2-1; the central 8 bases match TRBD2. The DNA matches TRBJ2-7 better at its end, which makes the J call doubtful. From a lookup of the germline V gene, CDR1 and CDR2 are ENHRY and SYGVKD. The CDR3 runs 15 residues from the cysteine to the phenylalanine. The read is trimmed to its CDR3 DNA, 45 bases read in frame from base 1.